Following are 28 T cell receptor beta chains from one sample sequenced in a study of blood T cells in healthy people across ages. Then a second PCR, running roughly 6 to 12 cycles, was carried out with a sample-barcoded 5' primer and a J-beta primer mix. TCRdb reprocessed the 5' RACE reads via MiXCR and lists one record per CDR3 protein. In the table there are some 800,000 distinct CDR3 sequences, approximately 25% of which are singletons. The sample was also reused in another study, on T cells of mothers and their children.

Sequencing input: blood. All receptors derive from a boy between 10 and 17 years old in good health.

Only a few counts were recorded for this clonotype. The CDR3: CASSFGQGPYSNQPQHF. The DNA of the CDR3 is TGTGCCAGCAGTTTCGGACAGGGACCTTATAGCAATCAGCCCCAGCATTTT. V usage is TRBV27 and J usage is TRBJ1-5; 8 bases fit TRBD1. Germline V CDR1 and CDR2: MNHEY, SMNVEV (reference sequence). Losses at the gene ends were 3 bases for V and 0 bases for J; bases not matched to a gene: 7. CDR3 length: 17 residues.

Details on this clonotype: Mismatch with germline at one junction end may stem from a read error. The genes are TRBV29-1 and TRBJ2-1; D perhaps matches TRBD2 (6 bases). CDR1 and CDR2 from the germline V gene are SQVTM and ANQGSEA. The CDR3 has 12 amino acids. In DNA form, the CDR3 reads TGCAGCTTTGGGAGGCTAGCCAATGAGCAGCTCTTC. Protein sequence: CSFGRLANEQLF.

CDR3 nucleotides: TGTGCCAGCGCCTCTCCATCACTAGCCCTCTACGAGCAGTACTTC. This translates into CASASPSLALYEQYF. The V call is TRBV6-2 or TRBV6-3, the J call TRBJ2-1, with TRBD2 as a possible D gene (6 bases). The DNA end lines up better with TRBJ2-7; the J call may be wrong. Germline CDR1 reads MNHEY; CDR2 reads SVGEGT. The CDR3 sequence is 15 residues long.

Only a few counts were recorded for this clonotype. V gene TRBV5-6 combines with J gene TRBJ2-7; 14 bases fit TRBD2. The CDR3 has 16 residues. Germline V CDR1 and CDR2: SGHDT, YYEEEE. V was pared by 1 base and J by 3 bases, with 3 bases of the junction left unmatched. The CDR3 coding sequence is TGTGCCAGCAGCTTGTTTGGGACTAGCGGGAGCTACGAGCAGTACTTC. Amino acids: CASSLFGTSGSYEQYF.

The chain links TRBV25-1 to TRBJ2-3; no definite D call. There are 16 residues in the CDR3. Germline V gene sequence: CDR1 MGHDK, CDR2 SYGVNS. Trimming took off 2 bases at V and 2 bases at J, with 14 bases between the two ends. This CDR3 is CASSETISRDTDTQYF. Written as DNA, the CDR3 is TGTGCCAGCAGTGAAACCATTAGCCGAGACACAGATACGCAGTATTTT.

This chain connects TRBV5-1 to TRBJ1-1; maybe TRBD1 (6 bases). The CDR3 is made up of 14 amino acids. V lost 0 bases, J lost 4 bases, and 10 bases lay in between. In germline, CDR1 is SGHRS, CDR2 YFSETQ. In DNA, the CDR3 is TGCGCCAGCAGCTTGGCACAGGGAAGCACTGAAGCTTTCTTT. Its translation is CASSLAQGSTEAFF.

The table lists this clonotype with a few counts. The V gene is TRBV6-2 or TRBV6-3, the J gene TRBJ2-5; no firm D call. CDR1 and CDR2 (germline): MNHEY, SVGEGT. This CDR3 comprises 14 residues. V was cut by 2 bases and J by 5 bases, with 12 bases left in between. CDR3 DNA: TGTGCCAGCAGTTACGGCGGCAGCTTCGAGACCCAGTACTTC. It translates to CASSYGGSFETQYF.

The genes are TRBV5-1 and TRBJ2-5, with 7 bases aligning to TRBD1. The J call may be mistaken, given a closer DNA end match to TRBJ2-7. Germline CDR1 reads SGHRS; CDR2 reads YFSETQ. The CDR3 is 16 amino acids. CDR3 sequence: CASSVPQGSAPYEQYF. The CDR3 coding sequence is TGCGCCAGCAGCGTACCACAGGGGTCGGCGCCCTACGAGCAGTACTTC.

The V and J genes are TRBV7-2 and TRBJ1-2; D remains ambiguous. Germline CDR1 is SGHTA and CDR2 is FQGNSA. This CDR3 is built from 13 residues. V lost 1 base and J lost 13, with 16 bases in between. The CDR3 nucleotides are TGTGCCAGCAGCTTAGAATCGTGGAGGGTCGGCACCTTC. Its translation is CASSLESWRVGTF.

The rearrangement links TRBV6-2 or TRBV6-3 to TRBJ2-7; 8 positions agree with TRBD1. The germline CDR1 and CDR2 sequences are MNHEY and SVGEGT. The CDR3 runs to 15 residues. Germline trimming cut 2 bases from V and 3 bases from J; bases unmatched to any gene: 6. CDR3 residues: CASSYLRQGSYEQYF. CDR3 in DNA: TGTGCCAGCAGTTACCTTCGACAGGGGAGCTACGAGCAGTACTTC.

This sequence joins TRBV6-4 and TRBJ2-1, with D possibly being TRBD2 (5 bases). This CDR3 is built from 12 residues. Germline V gene lookup returns CDR1 MRHNA and CDR2 SNTAGT. V shed 2 bases and J shed 7 bases, with 6 bases lying between them. The CDR3 region has the DNA TGTGCCAGCAGTGACAGGGAGAATGAGCAGTTCTTC. Its protein product is CASSDRENEQFF.

This chain links TRBV7-9 with TRBJ2-3; weak D call: TRBD1 (8 bases). There are 15 residues in the CDR3. Trimming took off 5 bases at V and 1 base at J, with 13 bases between the two ends. Germline CDR1 and CDR2: SEHNR and FQNEAQ (reference sequence). CDR3 amino acids: CASSGQGGGTDTQYF. The DNA for the CDR3 is TGTGCCAGCAGCGGACAGGGAGGGGGCACAGATACGCAGTATTTT.

V gene TRBV5-1 combines with J gene TRBJ2-5, with TRBD1 as a possible D gene (6 bases). Trimming shortened V by 3 bases and J by 4 bases, and 16 bases separated the two germline ends. Germline values: CDR1 SGHRS, CDR2 YFSETQ. The CDR3 is 15 residues long. The CDR3 loop is CASSSLQGLTETQYF. The CDR3 DNA reads as TGCGCCAGCAGCTCGCTTCAGGGGTTGACAGAGACCCAGTACTTC.

This clonotype showed up just once. J is TRBJ2-1 and V is TRBV7-9; a weak D match, TRBD1 (6 bases). The last part of the DNA fits TRBJ2-7 better; the J call may be wrong. Per the germline V gene, CDR1 is SEHNR and CDR2 is FQNEAQ (reference sequence). This CDR3 spans 16 amino acids. CDR3 sequence reads: CASSLADSPSPYEQYF. The DNA of the CDR3 is TGTGCCAGCAGCTTAGCGGACAGCCCTTCACCCTACGAGCAGTACTTC.

V is TRBV27 and J is TRBJ1-5, with 9 bases that match TRBD1. Losses at the gene ends were 11 bases for V and 6 bases for J; bases not matched to a gene: 8. The germline V gene encodes CDR1 MNHEY and CDR2 SMNVEV (reference sequence). This CDR3 region has 13 residues. The CDR3 loop reads CAVFDRGSQPQHF. As DNA, the CDR3 is TGTGCCGTCTTCGACAGGGGGTCTCAGCCCCAGCATTTT.

This chain joins TRBV11-3 and TRBJ2-1; no clear D. The V gene lost 1 base and the J gene lost 0 bases, with 16 bases spanning the gap. Germline V gene data show CDR1 as SGHNT and CDR2 as YENEEA. This CDR3 region has 18 residues. The CDR3 loop reads CASSLGSSYPSSYNEQFF. The CDR3 coding sequence is TGTGCCAGCAGCTTAGGATCCTCCTACCCGAGCTCCTACAATGAGCAGTTCTTC.

V gene TRBV6-1 combines with J gene TRBJ2-5, with 11 nucleotides matching TRBD2. The DNA end favors TRBJ2-7, so the J call may be wrong. Germline V CDR1 and CDR2: MNHNS, SASEGT. This CDR3 spans 16 amino acids. CDR3 amino acids: CASSEGGSGRAHEQYF. Here the CDR3 DNA reads TGTGCCAGCAGTGAAGGCGGTAGCGGGAGGGCCCACGAGCAGTACTTC.

V gene TRBV9 combines with J gene TRBJ2-3; D ambiguous. Per germline, CDR1 SGDLS and CDR2 YYNGEE. The CDR3 is made up of 13 amino acids. V lost 0 bases and J 4 bases, leaving 6 bases between the germline ends. The CDR3 region is CASSVAPSDTQYF. CDR3 nucleotide sequence: TGTGCCAGCAGCGTAGCTCCGTCAGATACGCAGTATTTT. The full variable domain, rest sourced from reference TRBV9 and TRBJ2-3, is DSGVTQTPKHLITATGQRVTLRCSPRSGDLSVYWYQQSLDQGLQFLIQYYNGEERAKGNILERFSAQQFPDLHSELNLSSLELGDSALYFCASSVAPSDTQYFGPGTRLTVL.

This clonotype appeared a few times. The rearrangement links TRBV29-1 to TRBJ1-5, with 11 bases that match TRBD1. V lost 7 bases and J lost 2; bases outside the gene matches: 4. CDR3 size: 14 residues. The germline gives CDR1 SQVTM, CDR2 ANQGSEA. CDR3 nucleotide sequence: TGCAGCGCCCGGACAGGGGGCGGCAATCAGCCCCAGCATTTT. Its protein is CSARTGGGNQPQHF.

V and J are TRBV14 and TRBJ2-7; no firm D call. CDR1 SGHDN and CDR2 FVKESK come from the germline V gene. The CDR3 runs 14 residues. Trimming stripped 4 bases from V and 2 bases from J, with 12 bases between. Here the CDR3 DNA reads TGTGCCAGCAGCCCCCGGATAATGACCTACGAGCAGTACTTC. Protein sequence: CASSPRIMTYEQYF. The variable domain in full, completed from reference TRBV14 and TRBJ2-7, reads EAGVTQFPSHSVIEKGQTVTLRCDPISGHDNLYWYRRVMGKEIKFLLHFVKESKQDESGMPNNRFLAERTGGTYSTLKVQPAELEDSGVYFCASSPRIMTYEQYFGPGTRLTVT.

The rearrangement uses TRBV20-1 and TRBJ2-7, with D perhaps assigned TRBD1 or TRBD2 (5 bases each). The CDR3 has 15 amino acids. Trimming left V 0 bases short and J 0 bases short, with 12 bases between. Germline assignment: CDR1 DFQATT and CDR2 SNEGSKA (reference sequence). CDR3 sequence (DNA): TGCAGTGCTAGAGATTGGGACGGATTCTCCTACGAGCAGTACTTC. It codes for CSARDWDGFSYEQYF.

The J gene is TRBJ2-7, the V gene TRBV21-1; the DNA was not used to check the table's D call, TRBD2. TRBV21-1 is a listed pseudogene. The CDR3 runs to 15 residues. The CDR3 sequence: CASSPGRQSPYEQYF. The DNA of the CDR3 is TGTGCCAGCAGCCCCGGACGCCAGTCCCCCTACGAGCAGTACTTC.

This clonotype was seen a handful of times. The chain employs TRBV6-5 and TRBJ2-3; either TRBD1 or TRBD2 may supply D (5 bases each). This CDR3 comprises 14 residues. Trimming took 2 bases from V and 4 from J, leaving 10 bases between them. Germline V gene sequence: CDR1 MNHEY, CDR2 SVGAGI. The CDR3 DNA is TGTGCCAGCAGTTACGAGGGGCCGGCAGATACGCAGTATTTT. Translation: CASSYEGPADTQYF.

This chain links TRBV14 with TRBJ2-5, with D perhaps being TRBD1 or TRBD2 (5 bases each). The DNA end favors TRBJ2-7, so the J call may be wrong. The CDR3 runs 16 residues. Germline-derived CDR1 and CDR2 are SGHDN and FVKESK. Here the CDR3 DNA reads TGTGCCAGCAGCCAAGGGGGCCGGGGCAATCCCTACGAGCAGTACTTC. Its protein is CASSQGGRGNPYEQYF.

This rearrangement joins TRBV4-1 to TRBJ2-1; unclear D gene. Gene TRBJ2-5 matches the end of the DNA better, so the J call may be wrong. Per germline, CDR1 MGHRA and CDR2 YSYEKL. CDR3 length equals 13 residues. The CDR3 DNA is TGCGCCAGCAGACGATCTGATTCGGAGACCCAGTACTTC. As protein: CASRRSDSETQYF.

The rearrangement links TRBV6-5 to TRBJ2-2; D ambiguous. V dropped 8 bases and J dropped 1 base, with 8 bases sitting between them. This CDR3 has 13 amino acids. From germline, CDR1 is MNHEY and CDR2 SVGAGI. Here the CDR3 DNA reads TGTGCCAGCGGAGCCCAGAACACCGGGGAGCTGTTTTTT. Translating it yields CASGAQNTGELFF.

The table lists this clonotype with a few counts. This rearrangement joins TRBV3-1 to TRBJ2-1, with 10 bases lining up with TRBD2. J was trimmed by 0 bases and V by 0 bases; bases with no gene match: 17. CDR3 length: 22 amino acids. The germline V gene has CDR1 LGHDT and CDR2 YNNKEL (reference sequence). CDR3 region: CASSQEYSQTGTSVSSYNEQFF. CDR3 DNA sequence: TGTGCCAGCAGCCAAGAATACAGCCAGACCGGGACTAGCGTAAGCTCCTACAATGAGCAGTTCTTC.

The chain combines TRBV20-1 with TRBJ2-5, with TRBD1 identical over 11 bases. The V and J ends lost 6 bases and 4 bases, in that order; junction bases with no gene match: 4. The V gene's germline CDR1 is DFQATT and CDR2 SNEGSKA (reference sequence). The CDR3 consists of 13 residues. CDR3 region: CSAPGQGGETQYF. Here the CDR3 DNA reads TGCAGTGCGCCGGGACAGGGGGGAGAGACCCAGTACTTC.